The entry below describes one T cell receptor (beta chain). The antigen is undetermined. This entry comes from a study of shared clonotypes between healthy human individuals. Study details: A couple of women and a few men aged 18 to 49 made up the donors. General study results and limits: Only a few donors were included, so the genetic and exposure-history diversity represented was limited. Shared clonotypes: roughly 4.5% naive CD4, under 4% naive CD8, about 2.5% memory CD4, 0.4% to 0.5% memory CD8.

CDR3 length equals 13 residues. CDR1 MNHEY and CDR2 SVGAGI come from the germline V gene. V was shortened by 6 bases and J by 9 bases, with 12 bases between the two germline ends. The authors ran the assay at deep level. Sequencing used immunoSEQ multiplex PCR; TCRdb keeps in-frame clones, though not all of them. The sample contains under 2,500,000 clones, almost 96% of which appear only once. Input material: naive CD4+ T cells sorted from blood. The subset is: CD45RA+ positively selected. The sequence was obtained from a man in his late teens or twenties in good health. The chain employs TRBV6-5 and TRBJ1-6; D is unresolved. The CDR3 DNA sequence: TGTGCCAGCAGGGCGGACCCTGGTTCACCCCTCCACTTT. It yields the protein CASRADPGSPLHF.